These 14 T cell receptor beta chains were all obtained from the same sample, sequenced in a study of T cell responses to AZD1222 COVID-19 vaccine (dated by TCRdb to the early 2020s). The library was made by the immunoSEQ multiplex PCR assay. Imported from immuneACCESS, the table was reduced by TCRdb to in-frame sequences with V and J called. These copies leave out some clones; in studies compared against another copy, an unresolved V gene accounts for under half, and the cause of the remainder is not known. Present in this sample are just over 150,000 clones, more than 85% of which were seen just once. 6.9% of the sample is taken by the ten largest. The time point label on this specimen signifies: sample from adult after SARS-CoV-2 infection, after symptom onset. Sequencing was performed on peripheral blood, taken after recovery from COVID-19. These receptors all stem from an adult who had recovered from COVID-19.

The chain uses TRBV9 and TRBJ2-7; TRBD1 matches 10 bases. V was pared by 0 bases and J by 5 bases, with 5 bases of the junction left unmatched. The V gene's germline CDR1 is SGDLS and CDR2 YYNGEE. The CDR3 covers 15 residues. Written as DNA, the CDR3 is TGTGCCAGCAGCGTAGGCGGGACAGGGGACCACGAGCAGTACTTC. Protein: CASSVGGTGDHEQYF.

This rearrangement joins TRBV5-1 to TRBJ2-5; the D is unclear. The CDR3 has 14 amino acids. V was shortened by 0 bases and J by 4 bases, with 10 bases between the two germline ends. Germline V gene data show CDR1 as SGHRS and CDR2 as YFSETQ. The CDR3 is CASSLEPGRETQYF. Here the CDR3 DNA reads TGCGCCAGCAGCTTGGAGCCGGGTCGAGAGACCCAGTACTTC.

V usage is TRBV7-3 and J usage is TRBJ2-7; D is possibly TRBD1 (5 bases). Looked up from germline, CDR1 is SGHTA and CDR2 is FQGTGA. The CDR3 loop spans 15 amino acids. Trimming removed 3 bases from V and 1 base from J, with 13 bases in between. CDR3 region: CASSFCETVSYEQYF. The CDR3 DNA reads TGTGCCAGCAGCTTTTGCGAGACAGTGTCCTACGAGCAGTACTTC.

The V gene is TRBV5-1, the J gene TRBJ1-3, with 7 bases identical to TRBD1. The CDR3 is 15 amino acids. Losses at the gene ends were 5 bases for V and 0 bases for J; bases not matched to a gene: 5. The germline V gene has CDR1 SGHRS and CDR2 YFSETQ. This CDR3 is CASRDRPSSGNTIYF. The CDR3 region has the DNA TGCGCCAGCAGGGACAGGCCGAGCTCTGGAAACACCATATATTTT. Complete variable domain (other parts from reference TRBV5-1 and TRBJ1-3): KAGVTQTPRYLIKTRGQQVTLSCSPISGHRSVSWYQQTPGQGLQFLFEYFSETQRNKGNFPGRFSGRQFSNSRSEMNVSTLELGDSALYLCASRDRPSSGNTIYFGEGSWLTVV.

The rearrangement links TRBV7-2 to TRBJ2-3; a possible D gene is TRBD1 (6 bases). V gave up 8 bases and J gave up 1 base, with 10 bases separating them. CDR1 and CDR2 from the germline V gene are SGHTA and FQGNSA. This CDR3 comprises 13 residues. CDR3 loop: CASGKGGTDTQYF. Here the CDR3 DNA reads TGTGCCAGCGGAAAGGGGGGCACAGATACGCAGTATTTT. Looking up the rest from reference TRBV7-2 and TRBJ2-3 gives the full variable domain: GAGVSQSPSNKVTEKGKDVELRCDPISGHTALYWYRQSLGQGLEFLIYFQGNSAPDKSGLPSDRFSAERTGGSVSTLTIQRTQQEDSAVYLCASGKGGTDTQYFGPGTRLTVL.

This chain uses TRBV3-1 (or the pseudogene TRBV3-2) with TRBJ1-1; D is possibly TRBD1 (6 bases). The CDR3 runs to 14 residues. V was trimmed by 4 bases and J by 11 bases, leaving 20 bases between them. Germline V gene data show CDR1 as LGHDT and CDR2 as YNNKEL (reference sequence). CDR3 loop: CASSPPGTRNTAFF. Written as DNA, the CDR3 is TGTGCCAGCAGCCCCCCCGGGACAAGGAATACGGCTTTCTTT.

This rearrangement joins TRBV27 to TRBJ1-4; D is unclear. V was trimmed by 4 bases and J by 6 bases, leaving 18 bases between them. The CDR3 is made up of 16 amino acids. Germline loops: CDR1 MNHEY, CDR2 SMNVEV (reference sequence). This CDR3 is CASSWNLASGDEKLFF. The CDR3 nucleotides are TGTGCCAGCAGTTGGAATCTGGCAAGCGGGGATGAAAAACTGTTTTTT.

The J gene is TRBJ1-2, the V gene TRBV6-5; a possible D gene is TRBD1 (6 bases). This CDR3 has 13 residues. With 8 bases removed from V and 8 bases from J, the gap between germline ends came to 18 bases. Per the germline V gene, CDR1 is MNHEY and CDR2 is SVGAGI. CDR3 amino acids: CASGYRDVGGYTF. In DNA form, the CDR3 reads TGTGCCAGCGGGTACAGGGACGTCGGGGGCTACACCTTC.

This clone was found a few times. The chain has TRBV4-1 and TRBJ1-2; tentative D call: TRBD1 (6 bases). CDR1 is MGHRA, CDR2 YSYEKL, per germline. The CDR3 spans 16 residues. V lost 3 bases, J lost 3 bases, and 17 bases lay in between. The CDR3 protein is CASSHGGAGTDYGYTF. The CDR3 coding sequence is TGCGCCAGCAGCCATGGGGGGGCAGGGACGGACTATGGCTACACCTTC.

The rearrangement joins TRBV29-1 to TRBJ1-1; 11 bases agree with TRBD1. The CDR3 is 12 amino acids. CDR1 is SQVTM, CDR2 ANQGSEA, per germline. Losses at the gene ends were 6 bases for V and 4 bases for J; bases not matched to a gene: 1. CDR3 in amino acids: CSVGTGGTEAFF. DNA of the CDR3: TGCAGCGTCGGGACAGGGGGCACTGAAGCTTTCTTT.

The V gene is TRBV7-2, the J gene TRBJ2-5, with D tentatively TRBD1 or TRBD2 (5 bases each). The V and J ends lost 5 bases and 4 bases respectively, with 17 bases between them. The germline V gene has CDR1 SGHTA and CDR2 FQGNSA. CDR3 length: 15 amino acids. CDR3 sequence: CASSVILTRGETQYF. In DNA, the CDR3 is TGTGCCAGCAGCGTGATACTGACGAGGGGAGAGACCCAGTACTTC.

This clone appeared a single time. The chain links TRBV7-9 to TRBJ1-2; D is possibly TRBD1 (5 bases). Trimming stripped 0 bases from V and 4 bases from J, with 12 bases between. CDR3 length: 15 residues. Germline CDR1 is SEHNR and CDR2 is FQNEAQ (reference sequence). CDR3 coding DNA: TGTGCCAGCAGCTTAGCGGAGGGGCTAATCTATGGCTACACCTTC. It codes for CASSLAEGLIYGYTF.

This sequence joins TRBV5-1 and TRBJ2-1; weak D call: TRBD2 (6 bases). The length of the CDR3 is 15 residues. From germline, CDR1 is SGHRS and CDR2 YFSETQ. Trimming took off 0 bases at V and 4 bases at J, with 11 bases between the two ends. CDR3 loop: CASSLEGTAYNEQFF. The CDR3 DNA sequence: TGCGCCAGCAGCTTGGAAGGGACTGCTTACAATGAGCAGTTCTTC.

The chain employs TRBV27 and TRBJ2-7; TRBD2 matches at 9 bases. After removal of 5 bases from V and 6 bases from J, the junction contained 11 bases not matched to a gene. Germline V CDR1 and CDR2: MNHEY, SMNVEV (reference sequence). This CDR3 contains 15 residues. CDR3 sequence reads: CASSALAGPEFEQYF. CDR3 bases: TGTGCCAGCAGTGCACTAGCGGGCCCCGAGTTCGAGCAGTACTTC.